Listed below are T cell receptor beta chains from one sample, sequenced in a study of blood T cell repertoires in COVID-19. Measured with immunoSEQ multiplex PCR; TCRdb has only the in-frame clones, and not every one. The data show roughly 250,000 clones, about 73% seen once. The sequenced sample was peripheral blood. The receptors shown here come from a woman of 80 years or more with acute or convalescent COVID-19. The CDR3 runs from the conserved cysteine through the conserved F or W. Each record gives: clone size, J gene, V gene, D gene, CDR3 protein, CDR3 DNA. D genes are given only for firm matches. Not all rows give a size; the values are once, few, many and, for expanded clones, a class.

abundance: -
j_gene: TRBJ2-7
v_gene: TRBV12-3/TRBV12-4
d_gene: -
CDR3aa: CASNPGRGEQYF
CDR3nt: TGTGCCAGCAACCCAGGCAGGGGCGAGCAGTACTTC

abundance: few
j_gene: TRBJ2-3
v_gene: TRBV9
d_gene: TRBD2
CDR3aa: CASSGGAGRTDTQYF
CDR3nt: TGTGCCAGCAGCGGAGGAGCGGGGCGCACAGATACGCAGTATTTT

abundance: -
j_gene: TRBJ2-1
v_gene: TRBV4-3
d_gene: -
CDR3aa: CASSPHLRGSSYNEQFF
CDR3nt: TGCGCCAGCAGCCCCCACCTTAGAGGGTCGTCCTACAATGAGCAGTTCTTC

abundance: -
j_gene: TRBJ2-6
v_gene: TRBV10-2
d_gene: -
CDR3aa: CASSDPRQFSGANVLTF
CDR3nt: TGCGCCAGCAGTGACCCTCGACAGTTCTCTGGGGCCAACGTCCTGACTTTC

abundance: -
j_gene: TRBJ2-7
v_gene: TRBV6-4
d_gene: TRBD1
CDR3aa: CASRPQGASEQYF
CDR3nt: TGTGCCAGCAGGCCACAGGGGGCGAGCGAGCAGTACTTC

abundance: -
j_gene: TRBJ1-2
v_gene: TRBV5-1
d_gene: -
CDR3aa: CASSTHREYGYTF
CDR3nt: TGCGCCAGCAGCACCCACAGGGAATATGGCTACACCTTC

abundance: -
j_gene: TRBJ1-6
v_gene: TRBV11-2
d_gene: -
CDR3aa: CASSPRRALGSPLHF
CDR3nt: TGTGCCAGCAGTCCTCGGCGCGCTCTCGGGTCACCCCTCCACTTT

abundance: -
j_gene: TRBJ2-6
v_gene: TRBV7-4
d_gene: -
CDR3aa: CASSLTFRDCRSSGANVLTF
CDR3nt: TGTGCCAGCAGCTTAACTTTCCGGGACTGCCGGAGCTCTGGGGCCAACGTCCTGACTTTC

abundance: once
j_gene: TRBJ1-4
v_gene: TRBV5-1
d_gene: TRBD1
CDR3aa: CASSLVGQENEKLFF
CDR3nt: TGCGCCAGCAGCTTGGTAGGACAGGAGAATGAAAAACTGTTTTTT

abundance: -
j_gene: TRBJ1-2
v_gene: TRBV7-3
d_gene: -
CDR3aa: CASSSPGGNGYTF
CDR3nt: TGTGCCAGCAGCTCGCCCGGGGGTAATGGCTACACCTTC

abundance: many
j_gene: TRBJ1-1
v_gene: TRBV29-1
d_gene: -
CDR3aa: CSVETNGLPNTEAFF
CDR3nt: TGCAGCGTTGAAACGAATGGACTCCCGAACACTGAAGCTTTCTTT

abundance: -
j_gene: TRBJ1-2
v_gene: TRBV5-3
d_gene: TRBD1
CDR3aa: CARSLAVGRGHYGYTF
CDR3nt: TGTGCCAGAAGCTTGGCCGTGGGCAGGGGGCACTATGGCTACACCTTC

abundance: -
j_gene: TRBJ1-2
v_gene: TRBV30
d_gene: -
CDR3aa: CGQGRDYGYTF
CDR3nt: TGTGGGCAGGGCCGGGACTATGGCTACACCTTC

abundance: many
j_gene: TRBJ2-5
v_gene: TRBV2
d_gene: TRBD1
CDR3aa: CASSAPWDHRGVETQYF
CDR3nt: TGTGCCAGCAGTGCCCCTTGGGACCACAGGGGGGTTGAGACCCAGTACTTC

abundance: few
j_gene: TRBJ2-7
v_gene: TRBV3-1/TRBV3-2
d_gene: -
CDR3aa: CASSPQLGGYEQYF
CDR3nt: TGTGCCAGCAGCCCGCAACTAGGAGGGTACGAGCAGTACTTC

abundance: once
j_gene: TRBJ1-2
v_gene: TRBV5-1
d_gene: -
CDR3aa: CASSFSTGLKVGYTF
CDR3nt: TGCGCCAGCAGCTTCTCGACCGGGTTGAAGGTCGGCTACACCTTC

abundance: -
j_gene: TRBJ2-5
v_gene: TRBV19
d_gene: TRBD2
CDR3aa: CASSILRLAEETQYF
CDR3nt: TGTGCCAGTAGTATTCTCCGACTAGCGGAAGAGACCCAGTACTTC

abundance: -
j_gene: TRBJ2-3
v_gene: TRBV6-4
d_gene: TRBD2
CDR3aa: CASSETSGSIDTQYF
CDR3nt: TGTGCCAGCAGTGAAACTAGCGGGAGTATAGATACGCAGTATTTT

abundance: -
j_gene: TRBJ2-7
v_gene: TRBV19
d_gene: -
CDR3aa: CASSIIAQTSPPSYEQYF
CDR3nt: TGTGCCAGTAGCATTATTGCCCAAACTTCGCCTCCTTCCTACGAGCAGTACTTC

abundance: -
j_gene: TRBJ2-7
v_gene: TRBV19
d_gene: -
CDR3aa: CASSIVGTKSEQYF
CDR3nt: TGTGCCAGTAGTATAGTGGGGACAAAGAGCGAGCAGTACTTC

abundance: -
j_gene: TRBJ2-3
v_gene: TRBV2
d_gene: TRBD2
CDR3aa: CASSDLSGGTDTQYF
CDR3nt: TGTGCCAGCAGTGATTTAAGCGGGGGGACAGATACGCAGTATTTT

abundance: -
j_gene: TRBJ1-6
v_gene: TRBV11-2
d_gene: TRBD1
CDR3aa: CASSFATGANSPLHF
CDR3nt: TGTGCCAGCAGCTTTGCGACAGGGGCTAATTCACCCCTCCACTTT

abundance: -
j_gene: TRBJ2-7
v_gene: TRBV30
d_gene: TRBD2
CDR3aa: CAWSAGLANEQYF
CDR3nt: TGTGCCTGGAGTGCGGGACTAGCGAACGAGCAGTACTTC